A selection of T cell receptor beta chains follows, all from one sample in a study of vaccination effects on CD4 cells after COVID-19. The protocol was immunoSEQ multiplex PCR, while the TCRdb copy is restricted to in-frame clones and leaves out a portion. The sample shows tens of thousands of clones, 70% to 85% of them seen only once. No antigen has been assigned to these receptors. The sample in question was CD4+ T cells from PBMCs cultured without peptide, obtained before COVID-19 vaccination. Receptors originate from a human donor who had a prior SARS-CoV-2 infection. The CDR3 runs from the conserved cysteine through the conserved F or W. The D gene is left open where the match is weak. The listing skips clone size in some rows; elsewhere it reads once, few, many or a size class.

v_call	j_call	d_call	clone_size	cdr3_aa	cdr3_nt
TRBV7-8	TRBJ1-2	NA	NA	CASSRTFFQGRNYGYTF	TGTGCCAGCAGCCGGACCTTTTTCCAGGGCAGAAACTATGGCTACACCTTC
TRBV3-1/TRBV3-2	TRBJ1-4	NA	NA	CASSSGINEKLFF	TGTGCCAGCAGCTCCGGGATTAATGAAAAACTGTTTTTT
TRBV2	TRBJ2-7	NA	NA	CASSEASGQGTISRHEQYF	TGTGCCAGCAGTGAGGCCTCTGGTCAGGGGACTATTTCGAGACACGAGCAGTACTTC
TRBV5-4	TRBJ1-2	NA	NA	CASSYSGNYGYTF	TGTGCCAGCAGCTATTCAGGCAACTATGGCTACACCTTC
TRBV7-9	TRBJ2-7	TRBD2	NA	CASSLATSGGAYEQYF	TGTGCCAGCAGCTTAGCGACTAGCGGGGGGGCCTACGAGCAGTACTTC
TRBV6-2/TRBV6-3	TRBJ1-5	TRBD1	NA	CASSSSGTGQDQPQHF	TGTGCCAGCAGTTCCTCCGGGACAGGGCAGGATCAGCCCCAGCATTTT
TRBV4-3	TRBJ2-2	TRBD2	NA	CASSQTGLAGGWDTGELFF	TGCGCCAGCAGCCAAACCGGACTAGCGGGAGGTTGGGACACCGGGGAGCTGTTTTTT
TRBV30	TRBJ1-2	NA	once	CAREVGDGYTF	TGTGCCCGTGAGGTGGGGGATGGCTACACCTTC
TRBV6-5	TRBJ1-4	NA	few	CASSYAEGAKLFF	TGTGCCAGCAGTTACGCAGAGGGCGCGAAACTGTTTTTT
TRBV18	TRBJ1-2	NA	few	CASSLRMYGYTF	TGTGCCAGCTCACTCAGGATGTATGGCTACACCTTC
TRBV5-4	TRBJ1-1	NA	NA	CASSSTSMNTEAFF	TGTGCCAGCAGCTCGACTTCCATGAACACTGAAGCTTTCTTT
TRBV7-9	TRBJ2-1	TRBD2	NA	CASSLALLAGGPSYNEQFF	TGTGCCAGCAGCTTAGCGCTCCTAGCGGGGGGGCCGTCCTACAATGAGCAGTTCTTC
TRBV29-1	TRBJ2-5	NA	NA	CSEPQGQETQYF	TGCAGCGAACCACAGGGCCAAGAGACCCAGTACTTC
TRBV20-1	TRBJ1-4	NA	NA	CSASVTQREKLFF	TGCAGTGCTAGTGTCACCCAGCGGGAAAAACTGTTTTTT
TRBV5-5	TRBJ2-3	NA	NA	CASSLWWAASDTQYF	TGTGCCAGCAGCTTGTGGTGGGCCGCGTCGGATACGCAGTATTTT
TRBV12-3/TRBV12-4	TRBJ1-2	NA	NA	CASSADNYGYTF	TGTGCCAGCAGTGCGGACAACTATGGCTACACCTTC
TRBV7-2	TRBJ2-1	NA	NA	CASSSRNEQFF	TGTGCCAGCAGCTCCCGCAATGAGCAGTTCTTC
TRBV5-1	TRBJ2-3	NA	NA	CASRYGIKANTDTQYF	TGCGCCAGCAGATACGGAATAAAGGCAAACACAGATACGCAGTATTTT
TRBV21-1	TRBJ2-7	NA	NA	CASSKLRHFTYEQYF	TGTGCCAGCAGCAAACTCAGACACTTCACCTACGAGCAGTACTTC
TRBV4-2	TRBJ2-1	NA	NA	CASSQISGRGDNEQFF	TGTGCCAGCAGCCAAATAAGTGGGAGGGGGGACAATGAGCAGTTCTTC
TRBV27	TRBJ2-7	TRBD1	once	CASCPFRAGGGEQYF	TGTGCCAGCTGCCCGTTTCGGGCAGGGGGCGGCGAGCAGTACTTC
TRBV4-2	TRBJ2-4	NA	few	CASSQDASVDFSSKNIQYF	TGTGCCAGCAGCCAAGATGCGTCCGTAGATTTTAGTTCCAAAAACATTCAGTACTTC
TRBV18	TRBJ2-1	TRBD2	NA	CASSPLRPAGAIEQFF	TGTGCCAGCTCACCTCTCAGGCCAGCGGGGGCTATTGAGCAGTTCTTC
TRBV13	TRBJ2-5	NA	NA	CASSLRGGETQYF	TGTGCCAGCAGCTTGCGTGGCGGCGAGACCCAGTACTTC
TRBV2	TRBJ1-3	NA	NA	CASSVAGGSGNTIYF	TGTGCCAGCAGTGTCGCGGGCGGCTCTGGAAACACCATATATTTT
TRBV3-1/TRBV3-2	TRBJ2-7	TRBD2	few	CASSSSGGVKYEQYF	TGTGCCAGCAGCTCCAGCGGGGGAGTCAAATACGAGCAGTACTTC
TRBV28	TRBJ2-7	NA	NA	CASSLWGSGRSYEQYF	TGTGCCAGCAGTTTATGGGGCTCGGGACGGTCCTACGAGCAGTACTTC
TRBV4-3	TRBJ1-5	NA	NA	CASSQGVGGHQPQHF	TGCGCCAGCAGCCAAGGGGTGGGGGGCCACCAGCCCCAGCATTTT
TRBV18	TRBJ2-1	TRBD1	NA	CASSGDRGRSGNEQFF	TGTGCCAGCTCAGGGGACAGGGGGAGGTCCGGAAATGAGCAGTTCTTC
TRBV7-2	TRBJ2-3	TRBD1	NA	CASSPPGQGPDTQYF	TGTGCCAGCAGCCCCCCCGGACAGGGACCAGATACGCAGTATTTT
TRBV13	TRBJ2-7	TRBD1	NA	CASSRPGQGLEQYF	TGTGCCAGCAGCCGGCCGGGACAGGGTCTCGAGCAGTACTTC
TRBV5-1	TRBJ2-3	NA	NA	CASSWSPDTQYF	TGCGCCAGCAGCTGGTCGCCCGATACGCAGTATTTT
TRBV19	TRBJ1-5	NA	few	CASGPKSNQPQHF	TGTGCCAGTGGGCCTAAAAGCAATCAGCCCCAGCATTTT
TRBV19	TRBJ1-1	NA	NA	CASSPWDFNAFF	TGTGCCAGTAGTCCTTGGGACTTTAACGCTTTCTTT
TRBV6-5	TRBJ2-7	NA	NA	CASGTAVSSYEQYF	TGTGCCAGCGGGACGGCGGTCAGCTCCTACGAGCAGTACTTC
TRBV5-5	TRBJ1-2	NA	NA	CASSLAVGALGYTF	TGTGCCAGCAGCTTGGCCGTGGGGGCGCTTGGCTACACCTTC
TRBV5-1	TRBJ1-4	NA	NA	CASSLGPTLAEKLFF	TGCGCCAGCAGCTTGGGGCCCACCTTGGCTGAAAAACTGTTTTTT
TRBV3-1/TRBV3-2	TRBJ2-1	TRBD2	NA	CASSQGEGRPYNEQFF	TGTGCCAGCAGCCAAGGGGAGGGGAGACCTTACAATGAGCAGTTCTTC
TRBV2	TRBJ2-5	TRBD2	NA	CASSATSGSGKTQYF	TGTGCCAGCAGTGCTACTAGCGGGAGTGGAAAGACCCAGTACTTC
TRBV7-2	TRBJ2-3	NA	NA	CASSRRSAVGRTDTQYF	TGTGCCAGCAGTCGAAGAAGCGCGGTGGGCAGAACAGATACGCAGTATTTT